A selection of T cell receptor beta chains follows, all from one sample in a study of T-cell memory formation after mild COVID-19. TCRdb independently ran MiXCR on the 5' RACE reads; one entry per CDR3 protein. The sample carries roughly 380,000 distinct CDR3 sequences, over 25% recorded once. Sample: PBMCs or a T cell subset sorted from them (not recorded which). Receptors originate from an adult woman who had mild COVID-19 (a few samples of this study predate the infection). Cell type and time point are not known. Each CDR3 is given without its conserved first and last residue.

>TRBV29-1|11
SFEISYVSEQF
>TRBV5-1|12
ASSGGTGYNEQF
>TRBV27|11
ASSWGDGHEQF
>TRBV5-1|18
ASSLGRGGLLRSSYNEQF
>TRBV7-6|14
ASSLEQGRSSVEQY
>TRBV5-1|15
ASSLGEGVLAYNEQF
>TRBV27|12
ASSFGWGADTQY
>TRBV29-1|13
SVYGLAGDQETQY
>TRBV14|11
ASSQFKGNEQY
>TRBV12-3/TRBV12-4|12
ASSAQGVRSEQF
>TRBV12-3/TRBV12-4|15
ASSSGQGASPYYGYT
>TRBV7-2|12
ASSLPGGGFGAF
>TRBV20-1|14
SARALDPSGDQPQH
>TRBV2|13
ASSVAGNGNSPLH
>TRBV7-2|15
ASSLGTSGRRTDTQY
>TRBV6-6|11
ASTEQGTYEQY
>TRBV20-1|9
SARYDSEAF
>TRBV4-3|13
ASSQEWRKANVLT
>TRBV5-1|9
ASSGGGVAF
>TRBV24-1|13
ATPPSGRSTDTQY
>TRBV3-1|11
ASSQGLTYEQY
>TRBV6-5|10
ASSYGTGYYT
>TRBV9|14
ASSARWTGDNTEAF
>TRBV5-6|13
ASSITGTVNTEAF
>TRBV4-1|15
ASSPPSGPESSYEQY
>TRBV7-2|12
ASSFRLAGAEQY
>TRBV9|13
ASSVGTGATDTQY
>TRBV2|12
ASSEYGFTDTQY
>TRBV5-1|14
ASSLNKAGSQETQY
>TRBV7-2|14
ASSLGDRGRVTEAF
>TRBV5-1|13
ASSGRQGLGTEAF
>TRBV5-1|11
ASSLTGQQKAF
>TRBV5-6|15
ASSSLGGAGANNEQF
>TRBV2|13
ASRRNVGDNQPQH
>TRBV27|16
ASSLKATGQLAKNIQY
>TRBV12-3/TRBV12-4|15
ASLLLAGGPGTDTQY